This passage covers 26 T cell receptor beta chains from one sample sequenced in a study of tumor-infiltrating lymphocytes in primary liver carcinoma. Starting material of around 490 ng total RNA yielded TCR beta cDNA via a constant-region primer. TCR beta libraries came from three nested multiplex PCR rounds using slightly modified ARM-PCR. A C-beta reverse primer and TRBV1-TRBV30 forward primers served in each of the first two PCR rounds, at 10 cycles apiece. TCRdb re-derived calls from the multiplex PCR reads in MiXCR, one entry per CDR3 protein. The sample includes approximately 110,000 distinct CDR3 sequences, 64% of them seen just once. Unsorted bulk tissue (roughly 17-33 mg) underwent RNA and DNA co-extraction. Source material: liver tumor tissue from sampling region 3. Subset defined: tumor region T3, left-lateral pole. All receptors come from a woman aged 60-70 years with primary liver carcinoma and hepatitis B virus infection.

Of note for this clonotype: This CDR3 is missing its conserved last phenylalanine or tryptophan, likely due to a read error. This chain uses TRBV11-2 with TRBJ2-5, with D perhaps given as TRBD1 or TRBD2 (6 bases each). V was shortened by 8 bases and J by 5 bases, with 18 bases between the two germline ends. Germline CDR1 and CDR2: SGHAT and FQNNGV. CDR3 length: 14 amino acids. CDR3 residues: CASQRWGAAETQYL. The DNA for the CDR3 is TGTGCCAGCCAGAGGTGGGGGGCAGCGGAGACCCAGTACTTA.

This clonotype was counted a single time. The conserved closing phenylalanine or tryptophan is absent in this CDR3, likely reflecting a read error. The J gene is TRBJ2-2, the V gene TRBV30, with D maybe TRBD2 (7 bases). V was shortened by 2 bases and J by 4 bases, with 14 bases between the two germline ends. This CDR3 region has 15 residues. CDR1 and CDR2 from the germline V gene are GTSNPN and SVGIG (reference sequence). CDR3: CAWSSGGAGTGELFI. The CDR3, as DNA: TGTGCCTGGAGTTCGGGGGGCGCGGGCACCGGGGAGCTGTTTATT.

This chain links TRBV29-1 with TRBJ2-5; the D gene is possibly TRBD2 (6 bases). CDR1 and CDR2 from the germline V gene are SQVTM and ANQGSEA. V was clipped by 3 bases and J by 11 bases, with 22 bases between them. This CDR3 is 14 amino acids long. CDR3 DNA sequence: TGCAGCGTTGACCTCCTAGGAGGGCACGTGACTCAGTACTTC. It translates to CSVDLLGGHVTQYF.

This chain links TRBV7-9 with TRBJ1-3, with a possible D match to TRBD1 (5 bases). The CDR3 is 14 residues long. Per germline, CDR1 SEHNR and CDR2 FQNEAQ (reference sequence). Trimming pared 3 bases from V and 1 base from J, leaving 7 bases between. The CDR3 DNA follows: TGTGCCAGCAGCTTTCAGGGATCTGGAAACACCATATATTTT. This gives the protein CASSFQGSGNTIYF.

The V and J genes are TRBV7-9 and TRBJ2-7; unclear D gene. CDR1 and CDR2 (germline): SEHNR, FQNEAQ (reference sequence). Trimming pared 2 bases from V and 8 bases from J, leaving 13 bases between. The CDR3 is made up of 13 amino acids. The CDR3 coding sequence is TGTGCCAGCAGCTTAAGTCATCTGAACCAGCAGTACTTC. Translation gives CASSLSHLNQQYF.

The sample holds many counts of this clonotype. V gene TRBV6-6 combines with J gene TRBJ2-1; 7 bases are a match to TRBD1. J was trimmed by 0 bases and V by 6 bases; bases with no gene match: 8. Germline V CDR1 and CDR2: MNHNY, SVGAGI (reference sequence). The CDR3 is made up of 16 amino acids. CDR3 region: CASSGQGVSSYNEQFF. CDR3 DNA sequence: TGTGCCAGCAGCGGGCAGGGGGTCAGCTCCTACAATGAGCAGTTCTTC.

This clonotype came up many times. The CDR3 loop is CASSRLAGEGQFF. DNA for the CDR3: TGTGCCAGCAGCAGACTAGCGGGAGAGGGGCAGTTCTTC. The rearrangement joins TRBV5-4 to TRBJ2-1, with 12 bases aligning to TRBD2. Germline CDR1 is SGHNT and CDR2 is YYREEE (reference sequence). V shed 4 bases, J shed 12 bases, and the junction held 5 bases outside the gene matches. This CDR3 has 13 residues.

Of note for this clonotype: This may be a read error, as it is one base from a much larger clone. The V gene is TRBV10-2, the J gene TRBJ2-7, with D unresolved. Germline V gene data show CDR1 as WSHSY and CDR2 as SAAADI. The CDR3 consists of 12 residues. The CDR3, as DNA: TGCACCAGCAGTGAGTCGGCATACGAGCAGTACTTC. Protein sequence: CTSSESAYEQYF.

Notes on this clonotype: The CDR3 end shows no conserved phenylalanine or tryptophan, and so a read error is likely. No DNA is shown, since the ends of the CDR3 on it are uncertain; the CDR3 is the one TCRdb lists. This rearrangement joins TRBV29-1 to TRBJ1-1; the DNA was not compared with TRBD1, the D call given in the table. Germline V lookup: CDR1 SQVTM, CDR2 ANQGSEA. 15 amino acids form the CDR3, both terminal residues included. CDR3 residues: CSVVFGQAMNTEAYL.

The chain carries TRBV29-1 and TRBJ1-1; no reliable D call. The germline gives CDR1 SQVTM, CDR2 ANQGSEA. The CDR3 sequence is 14 residues long. V gave up 8 bases and J gave up 8 bases, with 24 bases separating them. CDR3 residues: CSLLLTDTQGEAFF. In nucleotides, the CDR3 is TGCAGCCTTCTGTTGACCGATACCCAAGGGGAAGCTTTCTTT.

Concerning this clonotype: At one boundary the junction diverges from the germline segment, which might be a read error. The gene calls are TRBV29-1 and TRBJ1-1; D is undetermined. CDR1 is SQVTM and CDR2 is ANQGSEA in the germline V gene. The CDR3 extends over 13 amino acids. CDR3 sequence reads: CSVENGANTEASF. The CDR3 DNA sequence: TGCAGCGTTGAGAATGGAGCAAACACTGAAGCTTCCTTT.

This clonotype was seen a few times. A read error is possible here, since a much larger clone lies one base away. This chain connects TRBV6-5 to TRBJ1-4; D remains unclear. This CDR3 has 16 amino acids. Per the germline V gene, CDR1 is MNHEY and CDR2 is SVGAGI. The V and J ends lost 2 bases and 1 base respectively, with 11 bases between them. CDR3 loop: CASSYGPPVTNEKLFF. CDR3 nucleotides: TGTGCCAGCAGTTACGGGCCACCCGTAACTAATGAAAAACTGTTTTTT.

Notes on this clonotype: An end of the junction does not agree with germline; a read error may underlie this. This sequence joins TRBV2 and TRBJ2-1; TRBD1 aligns across 9 bases. The CDR3 extends over 15 amino acids. Germline CDR1 is SNHLY and CDR2 is FYNNEI. The CDR3: CASSLDRGAYNEQFF. The CDR3 DNA reads TGTGCCAGCAGTCTGGACAGGGGAGCCTATAATGAGCAGTTCTTC.

On this clonotype: Relative to the germline gene, one junction end is altered; a read error may explain this. The V and J genes are TRBV5-1 and TRBJ2-7, with a tentative D call TRBD2 (5 bases). Germline CDR1 reads SGHRS; CDR2 reads YFSETQ. The CDR3 totals 14 residues. Here the CDR3 DNA reads TGCGCCAGCAGCTTGGGGGGAGAATCCTACGGGCAGTACTTC. Amino acid sequence: CASSLGGESYGQYF. The variable domain in full, with the rest retrieved from reference TRBV5-1 and TRBJ2-7, is KAGVTQTPRYLIKTRGQQVTLSCSPISGHRSVSWYQQTPGQGLQFLFEYFSETQRNKGNFPGRFSGRQFSNSRSEMNVSTLELGDSALYLCASSLGGESYGQYFGPGTRLTVT.

The rearrangement uses TRBV11-2 and TRBJ2-3, with a possible D match to TRBD2 (7 bases). There are 17 residues in the CDR3. Looked up from germline, CDR1 is SGHAT and CDR2 is FQNNGV. The CDR3 nucleotides are TGTGCGACAAGCTTAGGGGGACTAACGTACACGTCAGATACGCAGTATTTT. This codes for CATSLGGLTYTSDTQYF.

This rearrangement joins TRBV11-2 to TRBJ2-3; TRBD2 is a possible D gene (6 bases). CDR3 length: 14 amino acids. Germline assignment: CDR1 SGHAT and CDR2 FQNNGV. V was trimmed by 5 bases and J by 4 bases, leaving 13 bases between them. The CDR3 nucleotides read TGTGCCAGCAGCCTCCAATGGGAGGCAGATACGCAGTATTTT. It codes for CASSLQWEADTQYF.

Points on this clonotype: The junction differs from germline at one of its ends, possibly a read error. The chain couples TRBV11-2 to TRBJ2-2; a possible D gene is TRBD1 (5 bases). Germline assignment: CDR1 SGHAT and CDR2 FQNNGV. This CDR3 region has 18 residues. CDR3 sequence: CASILRLGGQGNIGELFF. The CDR3 DNA reads TGTGCCAGCATCTTACGGTTGGGTGGGCAGGGCAACATCGGGGAGCTGTTTTTT.

This clonotype was seen a single time. V gene TRBV10-2 combines with J gene TRBJ1-6, with D unresolved. Trimming left V 2 bases short and J 18 bases short, with 20 bases between. Per germline, CDR1 WSHSY and CDR2 SAAADI. The CDR3 length is 14 residues. The CDR3 here is CASSEGGNNSLPHF. In nucleotides, the CDR3 is TGCGCCAGCAGTGAGGGAGGGAATAATTCACTCCCCCACTTT.

This clonotype was picked up one time. This CDR3 is missing its conserved last phenylalanine or tryptophan, likely due to a read error. This chain connects TRBV11-2 to TRBJ2-7; D is unclear. The CDR3 is 14 amino acids. The germline V gene has CDR1 SGHAT and CDR2 FQNNGV. The CDR3, as DNA: TGTGCCAGCAGCAGAACAGAGGATAGCTACCAGCAGTACCTA. It encodes CASSRTEDSYQQYL.

This rearrangement joins TRBV28 to TRBJ2-7; D is unresolved. Germline V gives CDR1 MDHEN, CDR2 SYDVKM. V gave up 11 bases and J gave up 2 bases, with 16 bases separating them. CDR3 length equals 13 residues. CDR3 in amino acids: CARTSGTTYEQYF. CDR3 DNA sequence: TGTGCCCGCACCTCGGGCACAACCTACGAGCAGTACTTC.

There are many counts of this clonotype. This sequence joins TRBV5-6 and TRBJ2-1; no clear D. V lost 4 bases and J lost 10, with 21 bases in between. This CDR3 contains 15 residues. The germline V gene has CDR1 SGHDT and CDR2 YYEEEE. CDR3 sequence reads: CASSPRPTVPREQFF. The CDR3 coding sequence is TGTGCCAGCAGCCCGAGGCCAACAGTGCCCAGGGAGCAGTTCTTC.

The chain combines TRBV29-1 with TRBJ2-1, with D maybe TRBD2 (6 bases). The V gene lost 5 bases and the J gene lost 1 base, with 30 bases spanning the gap. The CDR3 consists of 20 residues. CDR1 SQVTM and CDR2 ANQGSEA come from the germline V gene. The CDR3 spells CSVPALGLRENGKSYNEQFF. In DNA, the CDR3 is TGCAGCGTTCCCGCGTTGGGTCTTCGGGAGAACGGAAAATCCTACAATGAGCAGTTCTTC.

Remarks on this clonotype: The missing conserved phenylalanine or tryptophan at the end of this CDR3 makes a read error likely. J is TRBJ1-6 and V is TRBV5-1, with D unresolved. V was clipped by 0 bases and J by 12 bases, with 4 bases between them. The CDR3 length is 11 residues. Germline V gives CDR1 SGHRS, CDR2 YFSETQ. Here the CDR3 reads CASSLDGPLHL. CDR3 coding DNA: TGCGCCAGCAGCTTGGATGGACCCCTCCACCTT.

With respect to this clonotype: A much larger clone differs by one base, so this may be a read error. The chain carries TRBV6-1 and TRBJ2-1, with 7 positions matching TRBD1. The CDR3 loop spans 15 amino acids. The germline CDR1 and CDR2 sequences are MNHNS and SASEGT. CDR3 DNA: TGTGCCAGCAGAGGGGGCGAGAGCTCCTTCAATGAGCAGTTCTTC. This gives the protein CASRGGESSFNEQFF.

In regard to this clonotype: Relative to the germline gene, one junction end is altered; a read error may explain this. J is TRBJ1-6 and V is TRBV4-2, with a weak D call TRBD1 (6 bases). Germline assignment: CDR1 LGHNA and CDR2 YNFKEQ. The length of the CDR3 is 16 residues. This chain's CDR3 is CASSHDPGHGNSPLHF. CDR3 DNA sequence: TGTGCAAGCAGCCATGACCCGGGACACGGGAATTCACCCCTCCACTTT.

The chain couples TRBV29-1 to TRBJ2-3; 14 positions agree with TRBD2. Germline CDR1 reads SQVTM; CDR2 reads ANQGSEA. CDR3 length equals 15 residues. The CDR3, as DNA: TGCAGTATTCTAGGACTAGCGGGAGGATCAGATACGCAGTATTTT. Its protein product is CSILGLAGGSDTQYF.